This is a list of T cell receptor beta chains from one sample in a study of blood T cell repertoires in COVID-19. Profiling relied on immunoSEQ multiplex PCR, and the TCRdb table lists in-frame clones only, not all of them. The sample includes 150,000 to 200,000 clones, 85% to 90% of them seen just once. Sequences were obtained from peripheral blood. The receptors stem from a human donor in a cohort sampled during active COVID-19. Each CDR3 is given with its conserved first and last residue. Each record gives: V gene, D gene, J gene, clone size, CDR3 protein, CDR3 DNA. D genes are given only for firm matches. Clone size is stated in some rows and not others, as once, few, many or a class when expanded.

TRBV25-1	.	TRBJ2-7	.	CASSDYYEQYF	TGTGCCAGCAGTGACTACTACGAGCAGTACTTC
TRBV5-1	.	TRBJ2-2	.	CASSVRPGRGYSGELFF	TGCGCCAGCAGCGTCAGACCGGGACGGGGGTATTCCGGGGAGCTGTTTTTT
TRBV7-9	.	TRBJ1-3	.	CASSTDPDKFGNTIYF	TGTGCCAGCAGCACCGATCCGGACAAATTTGGAAACACCATATATTTT
TRBV12-2	.	TRBJ2-2	.	CASRHGTRNTGELFF	TGTGCAAGTCGCCACGGGACACGGAACACCGGGGAGCTGTTTTTT
TRBV6-2/TRBV6-3	TRBD1	TRBJ1-2	.	CASSYLQGANGYTF	TGTGCCAGCAGTTACCTACAGGGGGCGAATGGCTACACCTTC
TRBV27	TRBD1	TRBJ1-2	.	CASRRTGMSYTF	TGTGCCAGCAGGCGGACAGGGATGAGCTACACCTTC
TRBV2	TRBD2	TRBJ2-3	.	CATELAGGPRDTQYF	TGTGCCACCGAACTAGCGGGGGGGCCTAGGGATACGCAGTATTTT
TRBV12-3/TRBV12-4	.	TRBJ1-1	.	CASSSLGLSGAFF	TGTGCCAGCAGCTCCCTGGGGCTATCTGGGGCTTTCTTT
TRBV2	.	TRBJ1-2	.	CASSQNYGYTF	TGTGCCAGCAGTCAGAACTATGGCTACACCTTC
TRBV28	TRBD1	TRBJ1-5	.	CATSNDRGNQPQHF	TGTGCCACGTCTAACGACAGGGGGAATCAGCCCCAGCATTTT
TRBV5-6	.	TRBJ1-1	.	CASSTPTGFYTEAFF	TGTGCCAGCAGCACCCCAACAGGGTTCTACACTGAAGCTTTCTTT
TRBV18	.	TRBJ2-3	.	CASSLYGADSTDTQYF	TGTGCCAGCTCACTATATGGGGCAGACAGCACAGATACGCAGTATTTT
TRBV27	.	TRBJ2-2	.	CASGWGRVGELFF	TGTGCCAGCGGCTGGGGGCGCGTCGGGGAGCTGTTTTTT
TRBV7-2	.	TRBJ1-1	.	CASSAGRSRAEAFF	TGTGCCAGCAGCGCAGGACGGTCGCGGGCTGAAGCTTTCTTT
TRBV4-1	.	TRBJ1-4	.	CASSQDWFRQSGGEKLFF	TGCGCCAGCAGCCAAGATTGGTTCAGACAGTCCGGTGGGGAAAAACTGTTTTTT
TRBV24-1	.	TRBJ2-1	.	CATSDLAGAEQFF	TGTGCCACCAGTGATTTGGCAGGGGCCGAGCAGTTCTTC
TRBV10-3	.	TRBJ2-7	once	CAITDGGSYEQYF	TGTGCCATCACCGACGGAGGCTCCTACGAGCAGTACTTC
TRBV5-1	.	TRBJ1-4	once	CASSLDYSGEKLFF	TGCGCCAGCAGCTTGGACTATTCGGGTGAAAAACTGTTTTTT
TRBV20-1	TRBD2	TRBJ2-1	.	CSASLVAGVGNEQFF	TGCAGTGCTAGTCTCGTAGCGGGGGTAGGCAATGAGCAGTTCTTC
TRBV9	.	TRBJ1-3	.	CASSVGDRGNTIYF	TGTGCCAGCAGCGTCGGCGACAGAGGAAACACCATATATTTT
TRBV4-1	.	TRBJ1-2	.	CASSQDQTGTNYGYTF	TGCGCCAGCAGCCAAGATCAAACAGGAACTAACTATGGCTACACCTTC
TRBV5-6	.	TRBJ1-2	.	CASSLDRRGDYGYTF	TGTGCCAGCAGCCTGGACAGACGTGGTGACTATGGCTACACCTTC
TRBV7-2	.	TRBJ1-6	.	CASSLMPPAGSGYSPLHF	TGTGCCAGCAGCTTAATGCCCCCGGCGGGGTCTGGCTATTCACCCCTCCACTTT
TRBV7-9	.	TRBJ2-2	.	CASSLVPGHLTTNTGELFF	TGTGCCAGCAGCTTAGTTCCCGGACACCTAACGACGAACACCGGGGAGCTGTTTTTT
TRBV27	.	TRBJ2-1	.	CASSLGAGASYEQFF	TGTGCCAGCAGTTTGGGGGCAGGGGCTAGCTATGAGCAGTTCTTC
TRBV10-3	TRBD1	TRBJ2-7	.	CAIRPRDSYEQYF	TGTGCCATCAGGCCCCGGGACAGCTACGAGCAGTACTTC
TRBV6-5	TRBD1	TRBJ2-7	.	CASRGQGANEQYF	TGTGCCAGCAGGGGACAGGGGGCGAACGAGCAGTACTTC
TRBV5-1	.	TRBJ2-3	.	CASRLLQTGIGTQYF	TGCGCCAGCAGGCTACTACAAACCGGGATTGGGACGCAGTATTTT
TRBV11-2	.	TRBJ2-6	.	CASSLRPDSSGANVLTF	TGTGCCAGCAGCTTACGCCCGGACAGCTCTGGGGCCAACGTCCTGACTTTC
TRBV10-3	TRBD2	TRBJ2-5	.	CAISPGLAEGETQYF	TGTGCCATCAGCCCGGGACTAGCGGAGGGAGAGACCCAGTACTTC
TRBV19	TRBD1	TRBJ2-7	.	CASSTWGQGSSYEQYF	TGTGCCAGTAGTACTTGGGGACAGGGAAGCTCCTACGAGCAGTACTTC
TRBV27	TRBD1	TRBJ1-2	.	CASSPGQGTGYTF	TGTGCCAGCAGTCCCGGACAGGGTACTGGCTACACCTTC